Following are 12 T cell receptor beta chains from one sample sequenced in a study of cytomegalovirus exposure and HLA in healthy donors. PCR employed 60 Vbeta and 13 Jbeta primers. Only in-frame clones appear in the TCRdb table, and some are missing; sequencing was by immunoSEQ multiplex PCR. There are 150,000 to 250,000 clones in the sample, with 0.65% to 0.75% held by the top ten. Sequencing used PBMCs. These receptors came from a boy aged 10-17 years in good health and CMV-seronegative.

The rearrangement links TRBV6-6 to TRBJ2-3, with D maybe TRBD2 (7 bases). This CDR3 region has 14 residues. The germline V gene encodes CDR1 MNHNY and CDR2 SVGAGI (reference sequence). V gave up 8 bases and J gave up 6 bases, with 18 bases separating them. As DNA, the CDR3 is TGTGCCAGCGGAATTGGTACGGGGGGCGATACGCAGTATTTT. Translation gives CASGIGTGGDTQYF.

The rearrangement links TRBV5-4 to TRBJ1-3, with D perhaps matching TRBD1 (5 bases). Germline values: CDR1 SGHNT, CDR2 YYREEE (reference sequence). Trimming left V 1 base short and J 8 bases short, with 10 bases between. CDR3 length: 13 amino acids. CDR3 DNA: TGTGCCAGCAGCTTGTTCGGGGGGGACACCATATATTTT. It yields the protein CASSLFGGDTIYF.

The rearrangement uses TRBV14 and TRBJ2-2, with 8 positions matching TRBD1. The CDR3 extends over 17 amino acids. Losses at the gene ends were 1 base for V and 4 bases for J; bases not matched to a gene: 8. Germline CDR1 reads SGHDN; CDR2 reads FVKESK. As DNA, the CDR3 is TGTGCCAGCAGCCAAGTTACCGGGACAGGATTCACCGGGGAGCTGTTTTTT. It codes for CASSQVTGTGFTGELFF.

The chain combines TRBV29-1 with TRBJ2-7, with D perhaps matching TRBD1 (5 bases). Germline loops: CDR1 SQVTM, CDR2 ANQGSEA. V was pared by 5 bases and J by 3 bases, with 14 bases between. This CDR3 comprises 13 residues. Here the CDR3 DNA reads TGCAGCGTTAGTACAGGAGACGGCTACGAGCAGTACTTC. Translated: CSVSTGDGYEQYF.

The gene calls are TRBV5-8 and TRBJ1-5, with 9 bases fitting TRBD1. This CDR3 comprises 17 residues. V was clipped by 4 bases and J by 4 bases; unmatched bases: 12. CDR1 and CDR2 (germline): SGHTS, YDEGEE. CDR3 sequence reads: CASSSKQGAQTNQPQHF. For the CDR3, the DNA is TGTGCCAGCAGCAGCAAACAGGGGGCGCAGACTAATCAGCCCCAGCATTTT.

The chain uses TRBV4-1 and TRBJ1-2, with D possibly TRBD1 on 5 matching bases. V was pared by 0 bases and J by 7 bases, with 21 bases between. Germline CDR1 reads MGHRA; CDR2 reads YSYEKL. The CDR3 sequence is 17 residues long. CDR3 amino acids: CASSQEGLRGIGSGYTF. The CDR3 nucleotides read TGCGCCAGCAGCCAAGAGGGGCTTCGGGGGATTGGAAGTGGCTACACCTTC.

V gene TRBV9 combines with J gene TRBJ2-3, with D possibly TRBD2 on 6 matching bases. Germline-derived CDR1 and CDR2 are SGDLS and YYNGEE. The V gene lost 0 bases and the J gene lost 6 bases, with 14 bases spanning the gap. This CDR3 region has 15 residues. In DNA form, the CDR3 reads TGTGCCAGCAGCGTAGGCGGGGACCCCTGGGATACGCAGTATTTT. It yields the protein CASSVGGDPWDTQYF.

The gene calls are TRBV5-1 and TRBJ2-5; weak D call: TRBD1 (6 bases). The DNA matches TRBJ2-7 better at its end, which makes the J call doubtful. CDR1 is SGHRS and CDR2 is YFSETQ in the germline V gene. This CDR3 is built from 16 residues. The CDR3 is CASSLRIGTSSYEQYF. The CDR3 DNA is TGCGCCAGCAGCTTGAGGATAGGGACAAGCTCCTACGAGCAGTACTTC.

J is TRBJ2-3 and V is TRBV9, with 9 positions matching TRBD1. The V gene's germline CDR1 is SGDLS and CDR2 YYNGEE. The CDR3 contains 16 residues. Trimming removed 4 bases from V and 4 bases from J; junction bases left unmatched: 10. CDR3 DNA sequence: TGTGCCAGCAGCTACCCGGGACAGGGAAAGGCAGATACGCAGTATTTT. Translated: CASSYPGQGKADTQYF.

The chain employs TRBV2 and TRBJ1-5, with D possibly TRBD1 on 5 matching bases. This CDR3 comprises 15 residues. Germline loops: CDR1 SNHLY, CDR2 FYNNEI. V lost 3 bases to trimming and J lost 7 bases, with 16 bases between them. The CDR3 DNA sequence: TGTGCCAGCAGTGATACTTGGCAGGGCCTGCAGCCCCAGCATTTT. Its protein product is CASSDTWQGLQPQHF. The whole variable domain, remainder taken from reference TRBV2 and TRBJ1-5, is EPEVTQTPSHQVTQMGQEVILRCVPISNHLYFYWYRQILGQKVEFLVSFYNNEISEKSEIFDDQFSVERPDGSNFTLKIRSTKLEDSAMYFCASSDTWQGLQPQHFGDGTRLSIL.

The chain combines TRBV19 with TRBJ2-3, with TRBD1 matching 11 bases. The CDR3 consists of 16 residues. CDR1 and CDR2 from the germline V gene are LNHDA and SQIVND (reference sequence). Unmatched junction bases numbered 7, after V lost 3 bases and J lost 5 bases. CDR3 amino acids: CASSITGTGGVDTQYF. Here the CDR3 DNA reads TGTGCCAGTAGTATCACCGGGACAGGGGGTGTAGATACGCAGTATTTT.

V usage is TRBV11-2 and J usage is TRBJ2-1, with TRBD2 matching 7 bases. The CDR3 runs to 14 residues. Trimming cost V 6 bases and J 4 bases; bases outside gene matches: 6. CDR1 and CDR2 (germline): SGHAT, FQNNGV. CDR3 coding DNA: TGTGCCAGCAGAAATACGGGACTATACAATGAGCAGTTCTTC. Translation gives CASRNTGLYNEQFF.